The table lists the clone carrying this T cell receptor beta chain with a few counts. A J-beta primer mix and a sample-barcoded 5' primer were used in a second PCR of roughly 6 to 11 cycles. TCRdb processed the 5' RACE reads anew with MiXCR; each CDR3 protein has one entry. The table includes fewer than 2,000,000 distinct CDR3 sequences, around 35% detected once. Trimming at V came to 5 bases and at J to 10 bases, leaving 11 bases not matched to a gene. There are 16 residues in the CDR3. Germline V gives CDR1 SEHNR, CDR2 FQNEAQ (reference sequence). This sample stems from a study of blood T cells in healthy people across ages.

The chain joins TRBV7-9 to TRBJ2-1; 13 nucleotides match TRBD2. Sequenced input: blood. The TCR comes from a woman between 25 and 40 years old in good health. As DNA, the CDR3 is TGTGCCAGCAGCCCGCAGAGGACTAGCGGGAGATACGAGCAGTTCTTC. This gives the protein CASSPQRTSGRYEQFF.